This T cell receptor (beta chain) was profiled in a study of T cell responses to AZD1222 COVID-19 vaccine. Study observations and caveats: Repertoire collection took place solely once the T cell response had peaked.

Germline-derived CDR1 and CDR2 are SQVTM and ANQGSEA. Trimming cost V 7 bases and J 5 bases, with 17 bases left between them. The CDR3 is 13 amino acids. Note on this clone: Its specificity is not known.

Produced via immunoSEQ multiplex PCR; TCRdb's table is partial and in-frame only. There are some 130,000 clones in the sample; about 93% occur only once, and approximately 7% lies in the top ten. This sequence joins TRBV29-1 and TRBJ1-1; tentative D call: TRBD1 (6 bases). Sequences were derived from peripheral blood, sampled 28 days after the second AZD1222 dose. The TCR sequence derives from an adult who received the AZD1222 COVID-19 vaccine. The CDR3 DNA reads TGCAGCGCCGAACAGGGATCTTTAACTGAAGCTTTCTTT. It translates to CSAEQGSLTEAFF.